Below, 12 T cell receptor beta chains from the same sample are listed, as sequenced in a study of regulatory T cells in long-lasting Graves disease. Time point given: newly diagnosed GD, antithyroid drugs for less than 3 months. The TCR library used RNA extracted from PBMCs. For TCR beta, libraries came from iRepertoire HTBI primers and Arm-PCR of CDR3 regions. Each CDR3 protein is one row after TCRdb ran MiXCR on the multiplex PCR reads. The sample gives a few hundred thousand distinct CDR3 sequences, 12% of which show up once; 18% is in the top ten. These data also featured in a second study, about T cells in Graves' hyperthyroidism and ophthalmopathy.

The starting material was peripheral blood mononuclear cells (PBMCs), obtained at new diagnosis, from a patient treated with antithyroid drugs. The receptor source for this set is a woman younger than 35 with Graves disease.

V gene TRBV27 combines with J gene TRBJ2-3, with 8 positions matching TRBD2. The germline gives CDR1 MNHEY, CDR2 SMNVEV (reference sequence). There are 17 residues in the CDR3. With V trimmed by 3 bases and J by 0 bases, 8 bases remained unmatched. The CDR3 DNA sequence: TGTGCCAGCAGTTTCTCCGGACTAGCAAGTAGCACAGATACGCAGTATTTT. Protein: CASSFSGLASSTDTQYF.

This clonotype was counted many times. The chain carries TRBV7-3 and TRBJ2-3, with a weak D call TRBD2 (7 bases). Trimming cost V 5 bases and J 10 bases, with 13 bases left between them. Per germline, CDR1 SGHTA and CDR2 FQGTGA. CDR3 length: 12 amino acids. The CDR3 region is CASSPGGRAQYF. The CDR3 region has the DNA TGTGCCAGCAGCCCCGGGGGGCGGGCGCAGTATTTT.

This clonotype has a count of ten or more. This chain connects TRBV11-2 to TRBJ2-1; TRBD1 is a possible D gene (5 bases). CDR1 is SGHAT and CDR2 is FQNNGV in the germline V gene. This CDR3 region has 15 residues. Trimming removed 1 base at V and 4 bases at J, with 11 bases between. The CDR3 region is CASSLGPGFYNEQFF. In nucleotides, the CDR3 is TGTGCCAGCAGCTTAGGGCCAGGGTTTTACAATGAGCAGTTCTTC. Full variable domain (missing parts from reference TRBV11-2 and TRBJ2-1): EAGVAQSPRYKIIEKRQSVAFWCNPISGHATLYWYQQILGQGPKLLIQFQNNGVVDDSQLPKDRFSAERLKGVDSTLKIQPAKLEDSAVYLCASSLGPGFYNEQFFGPGTRLTVL.

This clonotype was counted many times. The chain joins TRBV13 to TRBJ2-4; D gene unclear. The CDR3 extends over 16 amino acids. Germline CDR1 and CDR2: PRHDT and FYEKMQ (reference sequence). Trimming cost V 2 bases and J 1 base, with 12 bases left between them. The CDR3 DNA reads TGTGCCAGCAGCTTAACCGGCCTCGGGGCCAAAAACATTCAGTACTTC. This codes for CASSLTGLGAKNIQYF. The full variable domain, with the rest looked up from reference TRBV13 and TRBJ2-4, is AAGVIQSPRHLIKEKRETATLKCYPIPRHDTVYWYQQGPGQDPQFLISFYEKMQSDKGSIPDRFSAQQFSDYHSELNMSSLELGDSALYFCASSLTGLGAKNIQYFGAGTRLSVL.

In its sample, this clonotype was seen a few times. J is TRBJ1-1 and V is TRBV4-2; D gene unclear. The CDR3 has 18 amino acids. Germline CDR1 is LGHNA and CDR2 is YNFKEQ. Trimming left V 4 bases short and J 2 bases short, with 23 bases between. This CDR3 is CASSRTDLLGGQNTEAFF. The DNA of the CDR3 is TGTGCCAGCAGCCGGACGGACTTGCTAGGTGGCCAAAACACTGAAGCTTTCTTT.

This clonotype was counted many times. The genes are TRBV20-1 and TRBJ1-5, with unresolved D. Looked up from germline, CDR1 is DFQATT and CDR2 is SNEGSKA (reference sequence). Trimming removed 6 bases from V and 5 bases from J, with 14 bases in between. The CDR3 has 13 amino acids. The chain's CDR3 is CSASAESDQPQHF. In nucleotides, the CDR3 is TGCAGTGCGTCAGCTGAGTCGGATCAGCCCCAGCATTTT.

This clonotype has a handful of counts. CDR3 region: CASSSTDGERSYEQYF. The CDR3 region has the DNA TGTGCCAGCAGCTCCACGGACGGGGAGAGATCCTACGAGCAGTACTTC. The rearrangement links TRBV7-2 to TRBJ2-7, with a possible D match to TRBD2 (5 bases). This CDR3 is built from 16 residues. Germline V CDR1 and CDR2: SGHTA, FQGNSA. Trimming took 4 bases from V and 1 from J, leaving 17 bases between them.

This clonotype was detected many times. V gene TRBV11-3 combines with J gene TRBJ2-2; 9 bases line up with TRBD1. Losses at the gene ends were 5 bases for V and 3 bases for J; bases not matched to a gene: 4. This CDR3 comprises 15 residues. Germline CDR1 SGHNT, CDR2 YENEEA. The CDR3 nucleotides read TGTGCCAGCAGCCCCCGGACAGGGGACACCGGGGAGCTGTTTTTT. Its translation: CASSPRTGDTGELFF.

This clonotype was recorded many times. The rearrangement joins TRBV28 to TRBJ2-6; TRBD1 matches 10 bases. J was trimmed by 0 bases and V by 7 bases; bases with no gene match: 6. This CDR3 contains 17 residues. CDR1 MDHEN and CDR2 SYDVKM come from the germline V gene. The CDR3 here is CASKTGGAGSGANVLTF. The CDR3 DNA reads as TGTGCCAGCAAGACAGGGGGCGCTGGCTCTGGGGCCAACGTCCTGACTTTC.

In this sample, this clonotype turned up a few times. This chain joins TRBV29-1 and TRBJ2-7; TRBD1 is a possible D gene (5 bases). Trimming took off 6 bases at V and 3 bases at J, with 15 bases between the two ends. The CDR3 extends over 13 amino acids. Germline CDR1 is SQVTM and CDR2 is ANQGSEA. The CDR3 reads CSVGRQEFYEQYF. CDR3 sequence (DNA): TGCAGCGTGGGGCGTCAGGAGTTCTACGAGCAGTACTTC.

This clonotype appeared many times. V and J are TRBV19 and TRBJ1-1; 9 bases map to TRBD1. Trimming cost V 1 base and J 0 bases; bases outside gene matches: 12. The CDR3 has 19 amino acids. Germline assignment: CDR1 LNHDA and CDR2 SQIVND (reference sequence). CDR3 bases: TGTGCCAGTAGTATAGCTCGGGAGGGACAGGGTTCGATGAACACTGAAGCTTTCTTT. Encoded protein: CASSIAREGQGSMNTEAFF.

Written as DNA, the CDR3 is TGTGCCTACAAAACAGGGGGTGGCTACACCTTC. Translated: CAYKTGGGYTF. V gene TRBV30 combines with J gene TRBJ1-2, with TRBD1 identical over 8 bases. V shed 7 bases and J 7 bases; nucleotides not matched to a gene: 5. The CDR3 length is 11 residues. The germline V gene has CDR1 GTSNPN and CDR2 SVGIG (reference sequence).